These 30 T cell receptor beta chains share one sample of origin, sequenced in a study of blood T cell repertoires in COVID-19. Sequenced by immunoSEQ multiplex PCR; TCRdb stores in-frame clones only, minus some. The repertoire holds approximately 50,000 clones, 85% seen once, with around 9.6% in the top ten. The sample consisted of peripheral blood. These receptors originate from a human donor in a cohort sampled during active COVID-19.

CDR3 loop: CASSLDEASGRGRDTQYF. CDR3 nucleotide sequence: TGTGCCAGCAGTTTAGATGAGGCTAGCGGGAGGGGCCGGGATACGCAGTATTTT. The chain uses TRBV28 and TRBJ2-3; 12 bases are a match to TRBD2. Germline values: CDR1 MDHEN, CDR2 SYDVKM. The trim removed 2 bases at V and 6 bases at J, leaving 12 bases unmatched. The CDR3 extends over 18 amino acids.

V and J are TRBV7-9 and TRBJ2-1, with 9 bases that match TRBD2. Germline V lookup: CDR1 SEHNR, CDR2 FQNEAQ (reference sequence). Losses at the gene ends were 8 bases for V and 10 bases for J; bases not matched to a gene: 12. This CDR3 is 14 amino acids long. CDR3 protein: CASLRREGSGEQFF. CDR3 in DNA: TGTGCCAGCCTCCGGCGGGAGGGCTCAGGGGAGCAGTTCTTC.

V is TRBV7-8 and J is TRBJ2-7, with a tentative D call TRBD1 (6 bases). The V and J ends lost 6 bases and 3 bases respectively, with 12 bases between them. This CDR3 has 13 amino acids. Germline assignment: CDR1 SGHVS and CDR2 FQNEAQ. CDR3 sequence: CASRLNRDYEQYF. The CDR3 coding sequence is TGTGCCAGCAGGCTAAACAGGGACTACGAGCAGTACTTC. The full variable domain, completed using reference TRBV7-8 and TRBJ2-7, is GAGVSQSPRYKVAKRGQDVALRCDPISGHVSLFWYQQALGQGPEFLTYFQNEAQLDKSGLPSDRFFAERPEGSVSTLKIQRTQQEDSAVYLCASRLNRDYEQYFGPGTRLTVT.

By sample fraction, this clone is medium-sized (0.01 to 0.1%). The chain combines TRBV2 with TRBJ2-7; 7 bases fit TRBD2. This CDR3 has 17 residues. Trimming cost V 8 bases and J 0 bases; bases outside gene matches: 16. Looked up from germline, CDR1 is SNHLY and CDR2 is FYNNEI. The chain's CDR3 is CASGVGGDSGSSYEQYF. DNA of the CDR3: TGTGCCAGCGGAGTGGGGGGAGATAGCGGGTCCTCCTACGAGCAGTACTTC.

This chain uses TRBV9 with TRBJ1-4; D is perhaps TRBD1 (5 bases). V dropped 4 bases and J dropped 7 bases, with 17 bases sitting between them. Germline CDR1 is SGDLS and CDR2 is YYNGEE. CDR3 length equals 15 residues. CDR3 region: CASSLYVGGGEKLFF. Here the CDR3 DNA reads TGTGCCAGCAGCCTCTACGTCGGGGGTGGTGAAAAACTGTTTTTT.

As to this clone: Other DNA sequences in the same sample also yield this CDR3. The chain couples TRBV6-5 to TRBJ2-7, with 9 bases fitting TRBD1. CDR1 and CDR2 from the germline V gene are MNHEY and SVGAGI. This CDR3 spans 13 amino acids. The junction had 2 bases not matched to a gene; V was cut back by 6 bases and J by 2 bases. In nucleotides, the CDR3 is TGTGCCAGCAGGCGACAGGGGGCCTACGAGCAGTACTTC. Its translation is CASRRQGAYEQYF.

A single count supports this clone. The rearrangement uses TRBV3-1 (or the pseudogene TRBV3-2) and TRBJ2-3, with 13 nucleotides matching TRBD2. V was pared by 3 bases and J by 2 bases, with 2 bases of the junction left unmatched. This CDR3 contains 16 residues. Germline loops: CDR1 LGHDT, CDR2 YNNKEL (reference sequence). CDR3 loop: CASSQGLAGFTDTQYF. The CDR3 region has the DNA TGTGCCAGCAGCCAGGGACTAGCGGGATTCACAGATACGCAGTATTTT.

The sample holds one count of this clone. The chain joins TRBV7-9 to TRBJ2-7; TRBD1 agrees at 7 bases. Germline lookup yields CDR1 SEHNR and CDR2 FQNEAQ (reference sequence). The length of the CDR3 is 16 residues. Trimming removed 4 bases from V and 2 bases from J; junction bases left unmatched: 11. The CDR3 nucleotides are TGTGCCAGCAGCTATAGGGGGCCAGGGGGTACCTACGAGCAGTACTTC. Translating gives CASSYRGPGGTYEQYF.

The V gene is TRBV18, the J gene TRBJ2-7; D gene ambiguous. Germline assignment: CDR1 KGHSH and CDR2 LQKENI. CDR3 length equals 14 residues. V lost 4 bases and J 5 bases, leaving 15 bases between the germline ends. The CDR3 DNA sequence: TGTGCCAGCTCACAGAGTATCGAGGTCCACGAGCAGTACTTC. Translating gives CASSQSIEVHEQYF.

This rearrangement joins TRBV6-5 to TRBJ2-7, with TRBD2 matching 10 bases. CDR3 length equals 15 residues. The germline V gene encodes CDR1 MNHEY and CDR2 SVGAGI. V shed 6 bases and J 2 bases; nucleotides not matched to a gene: 7. The CDR3 DNA follows: TGTGCCAGCAGGACAACGGGACTAGCGCCCTACGAGCAGTACTTC. It is translated as CASRTTGLAPYEQYF.

This chain uses TRBV18 with TRBJ2-1; 13 bases align to TRBD2. After removal of 3 bases from V and 5 bases from J, the junction contained 7 bases not matched to a gene. This CDR3 has 17 amino acids. CDR1 and CDR2 (germline): KGHSH, LQKENI. Written as DNA, the CDR3 is TGTGCCAGCTCACCCAGGACTAGCGGGGGTAGAGACAATGAGCAGTTCTTC. Residues: CASSPRTSGGRDNEQFF.

The chain is built from TRBV19 and TRBJ2-7; D call uncertain. The germline V gene encodes CDR1 LNHDA and CDR2 SQIVND (reference sequence). The ends were cut back, 3 bases at V and 2 bases at J, with 8 bases in the middle. The CDR3 length is 13 residues. CDR3 sequence reads: CASSMGITYEQYF. The DNA for the CDR3 is TGTGCCAGTAGTATGGGCATAACCTACGAGCAGTACTTC.

This sequence joins TRBV9 and TRBJ2-2; 10 bases align to TRBD2. With 0 bases clipped from V and 5 bases from J, the junction kept 4 bases outside the gene matches. This CDR3 region has 16 residues. The V gene's germline CDR1 is SGDLS and CDR2 YYNGEE. The CDR3 nucleotides are TGTGCCAGCAGCGTAGCCGGTAGCGGGAGGACCGGGGAGCTGTTTTTT. Residues: CASSVAGSGRTGELFF.

The chain recombines TRBV4-1 with TRBJ2-1; D perhaps matches TRBD2 (6 bases). With 1 base removed from V and 5 bases from J, the gap between germline ends came to 12 bases. Per the germline V gene, CDR1 is MGHRA and CDR2 is YSYEKL. CDR3 size: 15 residues. CDR3 bases: TGCGCCAGCAGCCAAGGGGCAGGGAGGAACAATGAGCAGTTCTTC. Encoded protein: CASSQGAGRNNEQFF.

The chain has TRBV9 and TRBJ2-7; 8 bases fit TRBD1. V was pared by 6 bases and J by 2 bases, with 10 bases of the junction left unmatched. The CDR3 is 15 residues long. The germline gives CDR1 SGDLS, CDR2 YYNGEE. CDR3 in amino acids: CASTPRGTGAYEQYF. Here the CDR3 DNA reads TGTGCCAGCACCCCCCGAGGGACAGGAGCCTACGAGCAGTACTTC.

The chain carries TRBV6-5 and TRBJ2-4; 7 bases match TRBD1. The CDR3 spans 12 residues. Germline V gene data show CDR1 as MNHEY and CDR2 as SVGAGI. The V gene end was trimmed by 8 bases and the J gene end by 5 bases; junction bases not matched to a gene: 3. The CDR3, as DNA: TGTGCCAGCGGGACAGCTCAAAACATTCAGTACTTC. This codes for CASGTAQNIQYF.

The chain links TRBV18 to TRBJ1-3, with D perhaps matching TRBD1 (6 bases). Trimming stripped 3 bases from V and 1 base from J, with 10 bases between. This CDR3 comprises 15 residues. Looked up from germline, CDR1 is KGHSH and CDR2 is LQKENI. Here the CDR3 reads CASSPPQGSGNTIYF. The CDR3 coding sequence is TGTGCCAGCTCACCGCCACAGGGATCTGGAAACACCATATATTTT. Combining the CDR3 with reference TRBV18 and TRBJ1-3 gives the whole variable domain NAGVMQNPRHLVRRRGQEARLRCSPMKGHSHVYWYRQLPEEGLKFMVYLQKENIIDESGMPKERFSAEFPKEGPSILRIQQVVRGDSAAYFCASSPPQGSGNTIYFGEGSWLTVV.

The chain combines TRBV6-2 or TRBV6-3 with TRBJ2-5, with D tentatively TRBD1 (6 bases). Germline V gene lookup returns CDR1 MNHEY and CDR2 SVGEGT. Trimming took 4 bases from V and 0 from J, leaving 15 bases between them. This CDR3 contains 16 residues. As DNA, the CDR3 is TGTGCCAGCAGTTCTCCCTTGGGGGCTAACCAAGAGACCCAGTACTTC. The encoded protein is CASSSPLGANQETQYF.

The chain combines TRBV6-5 with TRBJ2-3, with TRBD2 as a possible D gene (5 bases). CDR3 size: 15 residues. CDR1 and CDR2 from the germline V gene are MNHEY and SVGAGI. With 5 bases removed from V and 7 bases from J, the gap between germline ends came to 19 bases. The CDR3 sequence: CASSTGVLVNYTQYF. As DNA, the CDR3 is TGTGCCAGCAGTACCGGGGTGCTAGTCAACTATACGCAGTATTTT.

J is TRBJ2-3 and V is TRBV9; 9 bases fit TRBD1. CDR3 length: 17 residues. The V gene end was trimmed by 4 bases and the J gene end by 5 bases; junction bases not matched to a gene: 14. Per the germline V gene, CDR1 is SGDLS and CDR2 is YYNGEE. The CDR3: CASSYSNGQGYGDTQYF. CDR3 DNA: TGTGCCAGCAGCTACTCGAATGGACAGGGGTACGGAGATACGCAGTATTTT. The variable domain in full, with the rest retrieved from reference TRBV9 and TRBJ2-3, is DSGVTQTPKHLITATGQRVTLRCSPRSGDLSVYWYQQSLDQGLQFLIQYYNGEERAKGNILERFSAQQFPDLHSELNLSSLELGDSALYFCASSYSNGQGYGDTQYFGPGTRLTVL.

The chain uses TRBV18 and TRBJ2-1; 8 bases are a match to TRBD2. V lost 3 bases, J lost 4 bases, and 5 bases stayed unmatched. Germline V gives CDR1 KGHSH, CDR2 LQKENI. CDR3 length: 15 amino acids. CDR3 loop: CASSPPGLEYNEQFF. The CDR3 nucleotides are TGTGCCAGCTCACCCCCGGGACTAGAATACAATGAGCAGTTCTTC.

J is TRBJ1-1 and V is TRBV14, with 12 bases identical to TRBD1. V lost 3 bases to trimming and J lost 10 bases; unmatched junction nucleotides: 9. Germline V CDR1 and CDR2: SGHDN, FVKESK. The CDR3 is made up of 15 amino acids. The CDR3 reads CASSHAGTGGAGAFF. As DNA, the CDR3 is TGTGCCAGCAGCCACGCCGGGACAGGGGGCGCGGGAGCTTTCTTT.

The J gene is TRBJ2-1, the V gene TRBV29-1; no reliable D call. CDR1 and CDR2 (germline): SQVTM, ANQGSEA. CDR3 length: 14 residues. With 1 base removed from V and 6 bases from J, the gap between germline ends came to 13 bases. The CDR3: CSVEVRQSRNEQFF. CDR3 DNA sequence: TGCAGCGTTGAAGTGCGGCAGTCACGCAATGAGCAGTTCTTC.

The V call is TRBV11-2, the J call TRBJ1-1, with unresolved D. The CDR3 consists of 14 residues. CDR1 and CDR2 (germline): SGHAT, FQNNGV. V dropped 1 base and J dropped 2 bases, with 8 bases sitting between them. CDR3 sequence reads: CASSLVGVNTEAFF. CDR3 sequence (DNA): TGTGCCAGCAGCTTAGTCGGGGTTAACACTGAAGCTTTCTTT.

This chain joins TRBV2 and TRBJ2-1; TRBD2 aligns across 12 bases. The CDR3 runs to 16 residues. CDR1 and CDR2 from the germline V gene are SNHLY and FYNNEI. V lost 7 bases to trimming and J lost 6 bases; unmatched junction nucleotides: 10. The CDR3 loop reads CASIFPSSGRANEQFF. The DNA of the CDR3 is TGTGCCAGCATTTTTCCCTCTAGCGGGAGGGCCAATGAGCAGTTCTTC.

The genes are TRBV27 and TRBJ1-2; D gene ambiguous. The CDR3 covers 15 residues. Looked up from germline, CDR1 is MNHEY and CDR2 is SMNVEV (reference sequence). Trimming shortened V by 0 bases and J by 8 bases, and 16 bases separated the two germline ends. The CDR3 DNA reads TGTGCCAGCAGTTTATCGAATCCCGCACGACAAGGCTACACCTTC. Translated: CASSLSNPARQGYTF.

V usage is TRBV19 and J usage is TRBJ1-1, with 9 bases fitting TRBD1. J gave up 4 bases and V 5 bases, and 5 bases lay outside the gene matches. Germline V gives CDR1 LNHDA, CDR2 SQIVND (reference sequence). The CDR3 has 14 residues. The CDR3 reads CASSPQGAGTEAFF. CDR3 nucleotide sequence: TGTGCCAGTAGTCCACAGGGGGCCGGCACTGAAGCTTTCTTT. Full variable domain (missing parts from reference TRBV19 and TRBJ1-1): DGGITQSPKYLFRKEGQNVTLSCEQNLNHDAMYWYRQDPGQGLRLIYYSQIVNDFQKGDIAEGYSVSREKKESFPLTVTSAQKNPTAFYLCASSPQGAGTEAFFGQGTRLTVV.

This clone has a handful of counts. The chain has TRBV28 and TRBJ1-2; possible D gene TRBD1, 6 bases. The V gene's germline CDR1 is MDHEN and CDR2 SYDVKM. V lost 5 bases, J lost 8 bases, and 21 bases lay in between. The CDR3 contains 15 residues. CDR3 sequence reads: CASSPRDRPWMGYTF. Here the CDR3 DNA reads TGTGCCAGCAGTCCCCGTGACAGGCCTTGGATGGGCTACACCTTC.

Remarks on this clone: Distinct nucleotide sequences in the sample also encode this CDR3. The CDR3 coding sequence is TGTGCCAGTAGTATAGGGCTAGCGGGGCTGACCCAAGAGACCCAGTACTTC. Protein sequence: CASSIGLAGLTQETQYF. V is TRBV19 and J is TRBJ2-5; TRBD2 matches 9 bases. The trim removed 1 base at V and 1 base at J, leaving 7 bases unmatched. The CDR3 has 17 residues. CDR1 is LNHDA and CDR2 is SQIVND in the germline V gene (reference sequence).

The J gene is TRBJ1-5, the V gene TRBV18; 10 bases agree with TRBD1. Germline V gene sequence: CDR1 KGHSH, CDR2 LQKENI. This CDR3 is built from 15 residues. Trimming removed 3 bases from V and 7 bases from J; junction bases left unmatched: 6. CDR3 amino acids: CASSPLGTGVQPQHF. The CDR3 nucleotides read TGTGCCAGCTCACCCTTGGGGACAGGGGTCCAGCCCCAGCATTTT.